This T cell receptor beta chain was sequenced for a study of cytomegalovirus exposure and HLA in healthy donors. Study at large: An early release of data contained some 80 million unique TCRs, which came from HLA-typed donors. Study-level results: A few chains tied to CMV proved CMV antigen-specific in vitro.

CDR1 and CDR2 (germline): WNHNN, SYGVQD (reference sequence). The CDR3 spans 14 residues. The V gene lost 2 bases and the J gene lost 0 bases, with 7 bases spanning the gap. Comments on this clone: What it recognizes is unknown.

Vbeta (60) and Jbeta (13) primers were used in the PCR. This table comes from immunoSEQ multiplex PCR, and its TCRdb copy is limited to in-frame clones, with some not included. The table has about 200,000 clones, 76% seen once. This receptor was taken from a young man in good health and CMV-seronegative. The rearrangement joins TRBV10-1 to TRBJ1-1; D is uncertain. Specimen: PBMCs. The CDR3 nucleotides read TGCGCCAGCAGTGAGGGCAGATTGAACACTGAAGCTTTCTTT. It specifies CASSEGRLNTEAFF.